This section outlines one T cell receptor beta chain sequence together with its context. The data belong to a study of blood T cell repertoires in COVID-19. Residents of over 20 US areas, aged about 18 to 89 years, made up the participants. Trimming left V 2 bases short and J 3 bases short, with 4 bases between. The CDR3 consists of 13 residues. Germline V gene lookup returns CDR1 WSHSY and CDR2 SAAADI. TCRdb's copy holds only in-frame clones and misses some; the assay was immunoSEQ multiplex PCR. This table has fewer than 200,000 clones, around 83% appearing once. This TCR was sampled from a woman in her 50s in a cohort exposed to, infected with or recovered from COVID-19 (not recorded which). The V and J genes are TRBV10-2 and TRBJ2-2; no definite D call. Material for sequencing was PBMCs or T cells enriched from blood (not recorded which). CDR3 loop: CASSERDTGELFF. As DNA, the CDR3 is TGCGCCAGCAGTGAGCGGGACACCGGGGAGCTGTTTTTT.